This entry describes one TCR beta chain. This table comes from immunoSEQ multiplex PCR, and its TCRdb copy is limited to in-frame clones, with some not included. The table includes 15,000 or so clones, about 65% detected once. Ipilimumab, 1 mg/kg, started 14 to 28 days after autologous transplant. Patients got 3 mg/kg IV nivolumab weeks 1, 4, 7, 10, then biweekly through week 26. Trimming removed 5 bases from V and 4 bases from J; junction bases left unmatched: 8. CDR1 is SGHTA and CDR2 is FQGNSA in the germline V gene. This CDR3 has 16 amino acids. The sample comes from a study of ipilimumab plus nivolumab after autologous stem cell transplantation. Study background: Typical patient got four to six ipilimumab doses and about eight nivolumab doses (median). The DLBCL cohort had primary refractory and relapsed disease, with 18-month progression-free survival of about 82% and 31%.

This receptor was obtained from a male donor with diffuse large B-cell lymphoma. This chain connects TRBV7-2 to TRBJ1-2, with 12 bases matching TRBD1. This specimen was PBMCs, taken in a trial of ipilimumab plus nivolumab as post-transplant consolidation. The DNA of the CDR3 is TGTGCCAGCAGCCCCTTACCGGGACAGGGGGCCTATGGCTACACCTTC. Residues: CASSPLPGQGAYGYTF.